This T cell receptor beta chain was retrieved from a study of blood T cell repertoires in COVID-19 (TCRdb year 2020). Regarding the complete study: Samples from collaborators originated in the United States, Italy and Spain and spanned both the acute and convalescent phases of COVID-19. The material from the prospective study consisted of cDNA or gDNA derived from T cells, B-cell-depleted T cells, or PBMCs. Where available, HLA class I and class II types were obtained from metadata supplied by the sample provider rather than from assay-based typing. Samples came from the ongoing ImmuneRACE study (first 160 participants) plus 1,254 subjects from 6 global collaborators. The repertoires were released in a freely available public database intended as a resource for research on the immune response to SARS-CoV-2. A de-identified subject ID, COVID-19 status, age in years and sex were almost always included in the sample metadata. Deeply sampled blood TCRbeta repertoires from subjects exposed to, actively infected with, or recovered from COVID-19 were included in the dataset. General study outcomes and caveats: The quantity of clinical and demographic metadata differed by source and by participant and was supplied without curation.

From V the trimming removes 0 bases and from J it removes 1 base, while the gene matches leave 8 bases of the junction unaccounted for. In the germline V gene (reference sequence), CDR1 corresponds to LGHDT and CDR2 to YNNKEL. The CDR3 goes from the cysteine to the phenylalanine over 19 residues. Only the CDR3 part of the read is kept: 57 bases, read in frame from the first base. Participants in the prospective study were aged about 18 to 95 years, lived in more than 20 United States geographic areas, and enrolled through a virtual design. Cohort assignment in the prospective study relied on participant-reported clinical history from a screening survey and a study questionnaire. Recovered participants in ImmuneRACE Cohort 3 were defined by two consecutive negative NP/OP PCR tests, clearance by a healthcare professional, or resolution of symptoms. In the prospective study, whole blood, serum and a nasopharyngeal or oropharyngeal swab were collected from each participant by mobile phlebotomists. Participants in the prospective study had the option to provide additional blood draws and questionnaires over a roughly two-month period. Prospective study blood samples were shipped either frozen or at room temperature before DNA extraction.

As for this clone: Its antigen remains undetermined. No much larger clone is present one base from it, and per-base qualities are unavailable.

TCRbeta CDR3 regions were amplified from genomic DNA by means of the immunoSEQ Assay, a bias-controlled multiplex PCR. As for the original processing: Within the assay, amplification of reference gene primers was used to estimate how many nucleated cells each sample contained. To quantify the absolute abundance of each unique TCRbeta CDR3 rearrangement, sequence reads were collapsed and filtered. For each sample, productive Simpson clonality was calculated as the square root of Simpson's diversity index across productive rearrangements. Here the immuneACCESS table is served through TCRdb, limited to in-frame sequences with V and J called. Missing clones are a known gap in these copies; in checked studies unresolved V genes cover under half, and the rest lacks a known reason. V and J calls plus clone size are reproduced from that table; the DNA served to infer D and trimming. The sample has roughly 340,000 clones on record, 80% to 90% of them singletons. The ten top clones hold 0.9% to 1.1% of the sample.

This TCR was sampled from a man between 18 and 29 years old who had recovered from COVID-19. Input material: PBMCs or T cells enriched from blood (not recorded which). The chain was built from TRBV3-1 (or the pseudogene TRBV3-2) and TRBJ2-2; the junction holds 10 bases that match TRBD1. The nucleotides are TGTGCCAGCAGCCAAGATTTAGGACAGGGGGGTAGGAACACCGGGGAGCTGTTTTTT. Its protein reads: CASSQDLGQGGRNTGELFF.